The clone carrying this T cell receptor beta chain was recorded once. The CDR3 contains 17 residues. Trimming at V came to 0 bases and at J to 5 bases, leaving 7 bases not matched to a gene. CDR1 MGHRA and CDR2 YSYEKL come from the germline V gene. The sample belongs to a study of blood T cell repertoires in COVID-19. The table came from immunoSEQ multiplex PCR; TCRdb's copy has only in-frame clones and leaves some out. The repertoire consists of 120,000 or so clones, with nearly 90% occurring once and the leading ten covering 1.2%. The chain links TRBV4-1 to TRBJ2-1, with TRBD2 identical over 10 bases. The TCR sequence derives from an elderly woman with acute or convalescent COVID-19. The sample comprised peripheral blood. CDR3 DNA: TGCGCCAGCAGCCAAGATCCCAACACTAGCGGGGACAATGAGCAGTTCTTC. Residues: CASSQDPNTSGDNEQFF.